This TCR beta chain was sequenced during a study of blood T cell repertoires in COVID-19. On the study more broadly: Whether acute or convalescent, the COVID-19 samples came from the United States, Italy and Spain. In each case, the material was cDNA or gDNA derived from T cells, B-cell-depleted T cells, or PBMCs.

Per the original methods: It was from reference gene primer amplification that nucleated cell counts were estimated. Repertoires were generated with immunoSEQ multiplex PCR, while TCRdb's copy carries only in-frame clones and drops some. The V and J calls and clone size were taken over from that table, and D and trimming were inferred from the DNA. The table includes roughly 74,000 clones, 80% to 90% detected once. CDR1 SEHNR and CDR2 FQNEAQ come from the germline V gene (reference sequence). V lost 9 bases, J lost 3 bases, and 8 bases stayed unmatched. The length of the CDR3 is 14 residues. The source material was peripheral blood. This sequence was found in a woman over 75 with active or convalescent COVID-19. The rearrangement links TRBV7-9 to TRBJ2-7; TRBD1 aligns across 10 bases. The CDR3 here is CASSTGGADYEQYF. As DNA, the CDR3 is TGTGCCAGTTCGACAGGGGGCGCCGACTACGAGCAGTACTTC. Full variable domain (rest looked up from reference TRBV7-9 and TRBJ2-7): DTGVSQNPRHKITKRGQNVTFRCDPISEHNRLYWYRQTLGQGPEFLTYFQNEAQLEKSRLLSDRFSAERPKGSFSTLEIQRTEQGDSAMYLCASSTGGADYEQYFGPGTRLTVT.